This T cell receptor (beta chain) stems from a study of shared clonotypes between healthy human individuals. The protocol was immunoSEQ multiplex PCR, while the TCRdb copy is restricted to in-frame clones and leaves out a portion. This sample has some 120,000 clones, with around 68% found just once. This sequence was found in a woman aged 30 to 39 in good health. The material sequenced was memory CD8+ T cells sorted from blood. Subset in this sample: CD45RO+ cells pooled with CCR7-negative TemRA cells.

CDR3 sequence reads: CASRSSYEQYF. DNA of the CDR3: TGTGCCAGCAGAAGCTCCTACGAGCAGTACTTC. This chain uses TRBV2 with TRBJ2-7; D remains unclear. The germline gives CDR1 SNHLY, CDR2 FYNNEI. V was trimmed by 6 bases and J by 0 bases, leaving 3 bases between them. The CDR3 has 11 amino acids.